A selection of T cell receptor beta chains follows, all from one sample in a study of T cell responses to AZD1222 COVID-19 vaccine. The repertoire was sequenced with immunoSEQ multiplex PCR; TCRdb's copy has only in-frame clones and lacks some. The sample records roughly 86,000 clones, over 75% being singletons. Sequenced here: peripheral blood, sampled on day 0 of AZD1222 vaccination. The receptors come from an adult in good health. Each CDR3 is given with its conserved first and last residue. Each record gives: V gene, clone size, D gene, J gene, CDR3 protein, CDR3 DNA. D genes are given only for firm matches. For some rows the clone size is stated as once, few or many, or as a class when expanded; others skip it.

TRBV19	NA	NA	TRBJ2-3	CASRGRTAGDTQYF	TGTGCCAGTAGAGGGAGGACAGCGGGAGATACGCAGTATTTT
TRBV10-2	once	NA	TRBJ1-4	CASSELRLNEKLFF	TGCGCCAGCAGTGAGTTAAGACTTAATGAAAAACTGTTTTTT
TRBV6-5	NA	TRBD1	TRBJ2-4	CAGPGGFGKNIQYF	TGTGCCGGACCAGGGGGATTTGGCAAAAACATTCAGTACTTC
TRBV5-1	NA	NA	TRBJ1-4	CASSSTVMNEKLFF	TGCGCCAGCAGCTCGACAGTGATGAATGAAAAACTGTTTTTT
TRBV27	NA	NA	TRBJ2-5	CASSDTDVYQETQYF	TGTGCCAGCAGTGATACGGATGTGTACCAAGAGACCCAGTACTTC
TRBV11-2	NA	NA	TRBJ2-7	CASSWGNSYEQYF	TGTGCCAGCAGCTGGGGAAACTCCTACGAGCAGTACTTC
TRBV3-1/TRBV3-2	NA	NA	TRBJ2-1	CASSRRSSYNEQFF	TGTGCCAGCAGCCGGCGGAGCTCCTACAATGAGCAGTTCTTC
TRBV9	once	TRBD2	TRBJ2-3	CASSVAAGGADTQYF	TGTGCCAGCAGCGTAGCTGCGGGAGGGGCAGATACGCAGTATTTT
TRBV20-1	NA	TRBD1	TRBJ1-2	CSRDSSNF	TGCAGTCGGGACAGTTCCAACTTC
TRBV6-5	NA	NA	TRBJ2-3	CASSYEGRGDTQYF	TGTGCCAGCAGTTACGAGGGTCGAGGAGATACGCAGTATTTT
TRBV5-4	once	NA	TRBJ2-1	CASSPWRGGANEQFF	TGTGCCAGCAGCCCTTGGAGGGGGGGGGCCAATGAGCAGTTCTTC
TRBV6-2/TRBV6-3	NA	TRBD2	TRBJ2-2	CASSYPPGVAGGPAGELFF	TGTGCCAGCAGTTACCCCCCCGGGGTAGCGGGAGGGCCAGCCGGGGAGCTGTTTTTT
TRBV18	NA	NA	TRBJ1-1	CASSPRANTEAFF	TGTGCCAGCTCACCAAGAGCGAACACTGAAGCTTTCTTT
TRBV11-2	NA	TRBD1	TRBJ1-6	CASSFPDRGVSSYNSPLHF	TGTGCCAGCAGCTTCCCCGACAGGGGCGTAAGCTCCTATAATTCACCCCTCCACTTT
TRBV19	NA	TRBD1	TRBJ2-3	CASSKTSGTGGMSQYF	TGTGCCAGTAGTAAAACATCCGGGACAGGGGGCATGTCGCAGTATTTT
TRBV11-2	NA	TRBD1	TRBJ2-3	CASSGGQDTDTQYF	TGTGCCAGCAGCGGGGGACAGGACACAGATACGCAGTATTTT
TRBV12-2	NA	NA	TRBJ1-5	CASRPRYRTDSWNQPQHF	TGTGCAAGTCGCCCTAGGTACCGGACAGACTCTTGGAATCAGCCCCAGCATTTT
TRBV5-1	once	TRBD2	TRBJ2-3	CASSLQTSGVDTQYF	TGCGCCAGCAGCTTGCAGACTAGCGGGGTTGATACGCAGTATTTT
TRBV9	NA	TRBD2	TRBJ2-7	CASSPGTSGSLYEQYF	TGTGCCAGCAGCCCCGGGACTAGCGGGAGTCTTTACGAGCAGTACTTC
TRBV9	NA	NA	TRBJ1-5	CASSEGNSNQPQHF	TGTGCCAGCAGCGAGGGGAATAGCAATCAGCCCCAGCATTTT
TRBV7-2	NA	NA	TRBJ2-3	CASSLARIQSTDTQYF	TGTGCCAGCAGCTTAGCCCGGATCCAAAGCACAGATACGCAGTATTTT
TRBV3-1/TRBV3-2	NA	NA	TRBJ2-3	CASSQGRVAKSTDTQYF	TGTGCCAGCAGCCAAGGGCGAGTAGCTAAAAGCACAGATACGCAGTATTTT
TRBV15	NA	TRBD1	TRBJ2-6	CATSRLTGDGANVLTF	TGTGCCACCAGCAGGCTGACAGGGGACGGGGCCAACGTCCTGACTTTC
TRBV21-1	NA	NA	TRBJ2-2	CASSEGQGPSSGELFF	TGTGCCAGCAGCGAGGGACAGGGGCCCTCGTCCGGGGAGCTGTTTTTT
TRBV3-1/TRBV3-2	NA	NA	TRBJ2-7	CASSQPGLSYEQYF	TGTGCCAGCAGCCAACCGGGACTTAGCTACGAGCAGTACTTC
TRBV3-1/TRBV3-2	few	TRBD2	TRBJ2-4	CASSQLTSGSVGKNIQYF	TGTGCCAGCAGCCAACTGACTAGCGGGAGTGTAGGCAAAAACATTCAGTACTTC
TRBV5-1	NA	TRBD2	TRBJ2-1	CASSLTSGGSYNEQFF	TGCGCCAGCAGCCTGACTAGCGGAGGGTCCTACAATGAGCAGTTCTTC
TRBV30	NA	TRBD2	TRBJ2-1	CACGGVHNEQFF	TGTGCCTGCGGGGGGGTTCACAATGAGCAGTTCTTC
TRBV19	NA	NA	TRBJ2-7	CASSLRPNYEQYF	TGTGCCAGTAGTCTCCGGCCGAACTACGAGCAGTACTTC
TRBV19	NA	NA	TRBJ2-1	CAREGDSYNEQFF	TGTGCAAGGGAGGGGGACTCCTACAATGAGCAGTTCTTC
TRBV28	few	NA	TRBJ2-7	CAAPPDHGISYEQYF	TGTGCCGCACCCCCAGACCACGGGATCTCCTACGAGCAGTACTTC
TRBV7-3	few	NA	TRBJ1-1	CASSLTGTEAFF	TGTGCCAGCAGCTTAACGGGAACTGAAGCTTTCTTT
TRBV6-5	once	TRBD1	TRBJ1-3	CASTRQGHSGNTIYF	TGTGCCAGCACGCGACAGGGCCACTCTGGAAACACCATATATTTT
TRBV27	once	NA	TRBJ2-3	CASSLSSATDTQYF	TGTGCCAGCAGTTTATCTAGCGCCACAGATACGCAGTATTTT
TRBV5-1	once	NA	TRBJ2-7	CASSLGTVSYEQYF	TGCGCCAGCAGCTTGGGGACGGTCTCCTACGAGCAGTACTTC
TRBV4-1	NA	NA	TRBJ2-1	CASSQDSTDRSNEQFF	TGCGCCAGCAGCCAAGACAGCACTGACAGAAGCAATGAGCAGTTCTTC
TRBV27	NA	TRBD1	TRBJ2-7	CASSTRQGAVYEQYF	TGTGCCAGCAGTACCCGACAGGGGGCTGTCTACGAGCAGTACTTC
TRBV28	NA	NA	TRBJ2-3	CASSKRGASTDTQYF	TGTGCCAGCTCCAAGAGGGGGGCCTCCACAGATACGCAGTATTTT
TRBV24-1	NA	NA	TRBJ2-1	CATSDSAGSDDEQFF	TGTGCCACCAGTGATTCTGCAGGGTCTGACGATGAGCAGTTCTTC
TRBV5-6	NA	NA	TRBJ2-1	CASSLVPNEQFF	TGTGCCAGCAGCTTGGTTCCCAATGAGCAGTTCTTC
TRBV7-2	NA	TRBD1	TRBJ1-3	CASSPTGYTIYF	TGTGCCAGCAGCCCGACAGGGTACACCATATATTTT
TRBV7-2	NA	TRBD2	TRBJ2-7	CASSLGAGAYEQYF	TGTGCCAGCAGCCTGGGCGCGGGGGCCTACGAGCAGTACTTC
TRBV19	NA	TRBD2	TRBJ2-1	CASSIGTNNEQFF	TGTGCCAGTAGTATCGGGACTAACAATGAGCAGTTCTTC
TRBV30	NA	NA	TRBJ1-2	CAWSPGAYYGYTF	TGTGCCTGGAGTCCCGGGGCCTACTATGGCTACACCTTC
TRBV11-2	NA	TRBD1	TRBJ2-2	CASSLEGTGGSTGELFF	TGTGCCAGCAGCTTAGAAGGGACAGGGGGCTCTACCGGGGAGCTGTTTTTT
TRBV2	NA	NA	TRBJ1-5	CASSSPLLGFYSNQPQHF	TGTGCCAGCTCATCTCCCCTCCTCGGGTTTTATAGCAATCAGCCCCAGCATTTT
TRBV28	NA	NA	TRBJ1-5	CASLTRVAGGRQPQHF	TGTGCCAGCTTAACCAGGGTCGCCGGGGGCCGTCAGCCCCAGCATTTT
TRBV9	once	TRBD2	TRBJ2-1	CASSTLAGTRANEQFF	TGTGCCAGCAGTACTCTGGCCGGGACTAGAGCTAATGAGCAGTTCTTC
TRBV7-3	NA	TRBD2	TRBJ2-3	CASSPRTSGPTDTQYF	TGTGCCAGCAGCCCCAGGACTAGCGGGCCCACAGATACGCAGTATTTT
TRBV6-5	NA	NA	TRBJ2-7	CASELEGLRNEQYF	TGTGCCAGCGAGCTCGAGGGTCTGCGAAACGAGCAGTACTTC
TRBV3-1/TRBV3-2	NA	NA	TRBJ2-7	CASSQGTDGGIYEQYF	TGTGCCAGCAGCCAAGGGACGGATGGAGGAATCTACGAGCAGTACTTC
TRBV5-1	NA	NA	TRBJ2-7	CASSLVEGTPYEQYF	TGCGCCAGCAGCTTGGTAGAGGGAACCCCCTACGAGCAGTACTTC
TRBV7-9	NA	NA	TRBJ1-5	CASSLAGAGQPQHF	TGTGCCAGCAGCTTAGCAGGGGCAGGTCAGCCCCAGCATTTT
TRBV10-3	NA	NA	TRBJ1-1	CAISVEAGSNTEAFF	TGTGCCATCAGTGTTGAGGCAGGCAGTAACACTGAAGCTTTCTTT
TRBV5-3	NA	NA	TRBJ2-1	CARSSHEQFF	TGTGCCAGAAGCTCCCATGAGCAGTTCTTC
TRBV9	NA	NA	TRBJ2-7	CASSTTGEPLDEQYF	TGTGCCAGCAGCACCACTGGGGAACCCCTCGACGAGCAGTACTTC
TRBV24-1	NA	TRBD2	TRBJ2-7	CATSDSGLAEQYF	TGTGCCACCAGTGATTCGGGACTAGCCGAGCAGTACTTC
TRBV4-1	NA	TRBD2	TRBJ2-7	CASSPDSGGHAYEQYF	TGCGCCAGCAGCCCGGATAGCGGGGGGCACGCCTACGAGCAGTACTTC
TRBV9	NA	NA	TRBJ1-1	CASSVAPGTTEAFF	TGTGCCAGCAGCGTAGCCCCAGGAACCACTGAAGCTTTCTTT